This T cell receptor beta chain was sequenced in a study of response to subunit inactivated influenza vaccine. In TCRdb, the RT-PCR reads were re-called with MiXCR into one record per CDR3 protein. The sample has 500,000 or so distinct CDR3 sequences, about 17% seen once. This sequence was found in a man between 50 and 69 years old who received an inactivated influenza vaccine. The specimen comprised CD4+ T cells sorted from PBMCs, sampled about 23 months after vaccination.

In nucleotides, the CDR3 is TGTGCCAGCAGCCACTGGACTAGCGGGACCGAACTTTCCGACGAGCAGTACTTC. Amino acids: CASSHWTSGTELSDEQYF. The rearrangement uses TRBV14 and TRBJ2-7; 12 positions agree with TRBD2. After removal of 3 bases from V and 5 bases from J, the junction contained 14 bases not matched to a gene. The length of the CDR3 is 18 residues. Germline V gives CDR1 SGHDN, CDR2 FVKESK.